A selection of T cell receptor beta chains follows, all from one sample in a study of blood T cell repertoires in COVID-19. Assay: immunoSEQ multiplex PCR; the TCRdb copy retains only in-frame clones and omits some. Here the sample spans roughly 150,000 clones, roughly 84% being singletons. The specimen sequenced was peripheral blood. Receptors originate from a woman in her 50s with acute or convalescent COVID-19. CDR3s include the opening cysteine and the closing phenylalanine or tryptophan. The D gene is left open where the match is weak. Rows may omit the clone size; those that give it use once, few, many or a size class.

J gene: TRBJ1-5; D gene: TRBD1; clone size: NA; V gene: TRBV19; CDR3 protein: CASSIQLTTGVVHQPQHF; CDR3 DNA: TGTGCCAGTAGTATACAATTAACGACAGGGGTGGTTCATCAGCCCCAGCATTTT
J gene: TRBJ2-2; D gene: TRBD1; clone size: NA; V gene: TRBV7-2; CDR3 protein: CAISTGTDIFHGELFF; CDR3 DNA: TGTGCCATATCTACCGGGACAGATATATTCCACGGGGAGCTGTTTTTT
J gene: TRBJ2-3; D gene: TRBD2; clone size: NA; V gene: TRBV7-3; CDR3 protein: CASSPQEGGRLDTQYF; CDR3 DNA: TGTGCCAGCAGCCCCCAGGAGGGAGGGCGGCTAGATACGCAGTATTTT
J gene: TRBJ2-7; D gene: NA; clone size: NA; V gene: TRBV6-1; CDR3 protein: CATSRRDEQYF; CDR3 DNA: TGTGCCACCTCAAGGCGGGACGAGCAGTACTTC
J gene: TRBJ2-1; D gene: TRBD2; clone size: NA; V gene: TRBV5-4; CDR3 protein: CASSLGGLAGSEQFF; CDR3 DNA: TGTGCCAGCAGCTTGGGGGGACTAGCGGGTTCTGAGCAGTTCTTC
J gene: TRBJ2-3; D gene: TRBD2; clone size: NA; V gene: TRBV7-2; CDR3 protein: CASSLAWREGDTQYF; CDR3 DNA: TGTGCCAGCAGCTTAGCGTGGCGGGAGGGGGATACGCAGTATTTT
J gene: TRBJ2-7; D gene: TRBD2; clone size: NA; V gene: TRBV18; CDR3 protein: CASSPGGGGTYEQYF; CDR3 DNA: TGTGCCAGCTCACCGGGCGGGGGGGGGACCTACGAGCAGTACTTC
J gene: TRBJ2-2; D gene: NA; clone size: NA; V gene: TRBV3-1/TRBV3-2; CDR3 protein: CASSPGSRKGPGELFF; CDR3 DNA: TGTGCCAGCAGCCCGGGGTCTAGGAAGGGTCCCGGGGAGCTGTTTTTT
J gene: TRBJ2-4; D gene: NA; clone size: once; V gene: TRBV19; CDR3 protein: CASSILAKNIQYF; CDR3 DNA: TGTGCCAGTAGTATACTAGCCAAAAACATTCAGTACTTC
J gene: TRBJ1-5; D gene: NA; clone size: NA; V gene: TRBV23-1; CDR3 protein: CASTHELEGVSNQPQHF; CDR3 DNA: TGCGCCAGCACCCATGAATTAGAGGGGGTGAGCAATCAGCCCCAGCATTTT
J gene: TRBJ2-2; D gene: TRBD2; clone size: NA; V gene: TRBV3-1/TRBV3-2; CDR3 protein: CASSQVSSGSFTGELFF; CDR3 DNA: TGTGCCAGCAGCCAAGTATCTAGCGGGAGTTTCACCGGGGAGCTGTTTTTT
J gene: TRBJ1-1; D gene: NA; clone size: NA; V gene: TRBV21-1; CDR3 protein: CASSKAGDRRTEAFF; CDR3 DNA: TGTGCCAGCAGCAAAGCTGGCGACAGGCGAACTGAAGCTTTCTTT
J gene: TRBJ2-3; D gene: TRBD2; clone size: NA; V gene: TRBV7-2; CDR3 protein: CASSPQGLAGTDTQYF; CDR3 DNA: TGTGCCAGCAGCCCCCAGGGACTAGCGGGAACAGATACGCAGTATTTT
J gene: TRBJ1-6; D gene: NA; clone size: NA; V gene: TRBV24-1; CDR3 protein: CATQKKDNLTGDNSPLHF; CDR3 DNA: TGTGCCACCCAAAAAAAAGACAACCTCACGGGGGATAATTCACCCCTCCACTTT
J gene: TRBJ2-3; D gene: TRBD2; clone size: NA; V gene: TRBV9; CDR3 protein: CASSGAAGGWVDTQYF; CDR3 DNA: TGTGCCAGCAGCGGAGCAGCGGGAGGGTGGGTAGATACGCAGTATTTT
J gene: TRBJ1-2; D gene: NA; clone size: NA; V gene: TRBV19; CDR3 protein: CASSVDSNFNYGYTF; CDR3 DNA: TGTGCCAGTAGTGTGGACAGCAACTTTAACTATGGCTACACCTTC
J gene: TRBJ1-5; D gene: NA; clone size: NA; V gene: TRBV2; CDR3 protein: CASRRLGGVYQPQHF; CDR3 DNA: TGTGCCAGCAGGAGACTGGGGGGGGTTTATCAGCCCCAGCATTTT
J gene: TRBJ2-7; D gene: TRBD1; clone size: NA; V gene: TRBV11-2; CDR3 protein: CASSSRQGLHEQYF; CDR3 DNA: TGTGCCAGCAGCTCCAGACAGGGGTTGCACGAGCAGTACTTC
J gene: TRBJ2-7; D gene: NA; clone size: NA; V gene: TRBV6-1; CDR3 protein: CASSEGAGSYEQYF; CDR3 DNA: TGTGCCAGCAGTGAAGGGGCAGGAAGCTACGAGCAGTACTTC
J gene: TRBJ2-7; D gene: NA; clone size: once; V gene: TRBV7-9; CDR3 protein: CASSLAARDEQYF; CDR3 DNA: TGTGCCAGCAGCTTAGCTGCCAGGGACGAGCAGTACTTC
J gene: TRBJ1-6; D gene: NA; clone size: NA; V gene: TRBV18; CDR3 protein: CASSLGDGYNSPLHF; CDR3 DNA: TGTGCCAGCTCACTCGGGGATGGTTATAATTCACCCCTCCACTTT
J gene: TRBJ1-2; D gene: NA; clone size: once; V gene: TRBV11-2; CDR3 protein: CASSPYQGGGYTF; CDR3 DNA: TGTGCCAGCAGCCCTTACCAGGGTGGGGGCTACACCTTC
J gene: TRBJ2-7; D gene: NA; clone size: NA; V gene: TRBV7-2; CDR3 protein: CASSLTPGWGEQYF; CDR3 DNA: TGTGCCAGCAGCTTGACCCCGGGGTGGGGCGAGCAGTACTTC
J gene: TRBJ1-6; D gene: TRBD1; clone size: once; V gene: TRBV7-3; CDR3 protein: CASSPSQGASSPLHF; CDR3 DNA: TGTGCCAGCAGCCCTTCCCAGGGGGCGAGTTCACCCCTCCACTTT
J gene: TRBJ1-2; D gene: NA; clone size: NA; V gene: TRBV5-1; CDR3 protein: CASSLGSGDGYTF; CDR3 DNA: TGCGCCAGCAGCTTGGGATCGGGAGACGGCTACACCTTC
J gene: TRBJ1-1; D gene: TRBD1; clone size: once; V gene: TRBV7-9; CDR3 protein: CASSWRQGTEAFF; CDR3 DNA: TGTGCCAGCAGCTGGCGACAGGGGACTGAAGCTTTCTTT
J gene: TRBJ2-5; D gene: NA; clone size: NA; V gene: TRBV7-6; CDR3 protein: CASSLAGHRYQETQYF; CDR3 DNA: TGTGCCAGCAGCTTAGCTGGACACCGGTACCAAGAGACCCAGTACTTC
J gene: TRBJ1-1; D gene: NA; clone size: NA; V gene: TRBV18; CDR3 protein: CASSPGEREKGLGTEAFF; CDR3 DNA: TGTGCCAGCTCACCCGGAGAGAGGGAAAAAGGTTTGGGCACTGAAGCTTTCTTT
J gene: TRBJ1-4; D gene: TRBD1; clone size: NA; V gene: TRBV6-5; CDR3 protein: CASRGGQAFTEKLFF; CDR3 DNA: TGTGCCAGCAGGGGAGGACAGGCATTTACTGAAAAACTGTTTTTT
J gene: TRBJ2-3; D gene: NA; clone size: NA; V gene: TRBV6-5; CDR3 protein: CASRTGGSTDTQYF; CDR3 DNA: TGTGCCAGCAGGACTGGCGGAAGCACAGATACGCAGTATTTT